This TCR beta chain was recovered during a study of cytomegalovirus exposure and HLA in healthy donors. Libraries were prepared by immunoSEQ multiplex PCR; TCRdb keeps only in-frame clonotypes and omits some of them. The repertoire holds 90,000 or so clones, with 85% as singletons. V was shortened by 6 bases and J by 7 bases, with 15 bases between the two germline ends. The CDR3 loop spans 13 amino acids. Germline V gene data show CDR1 as MNHEY and CDR2 as SMNVEV (reference sequence). The clonotype originates from a man aged 18 to 29 in good health and CMV-seropositive. Sequencing was done on a sample of PBMCs. The J gene is TRBJ1-2, the V gene TRBV27; perhaps TRBD1 as D (6 bases). The CDR3 loop reads CASSLGGPSGYTF. The CDR3 region has the DNA TGTGCCAGCAGCCTGGGGGGGCCGAGTGGCTACACCTTC.